Sequencing of this T cell receptor (beta chain) was carried out in a study of identical twins (dated by TCRdb to 2016 to 2018). With regard to the full study: To test whether fetal clonotypes persist, the study used deep sequencing on TCR alpha and beta repertoires from monozygotic twins, unrelated adults of various ages, and cord blood. Replicate twin experiments were performed at different times using different library preparation protocols to rule out contamination.

The library relied on 5' RACE. TCRdb names Illumina HiSeq 2000 as the instrument used. Template switching added a universal primer binding site, and the final cDNA carried a unique molecular identifier that allowed TCR cDNA molecules to be counted accurately. First-strand cDNA for TCR alpha and beta chains was synthesized from specific primers in the conserved constant-segment region. To control for contamination, every cDNA library carried two barcodes: a SMART-Mk sample barcode plus Illumina barcodes. TruSeq adapter sequences along with Illumina sample barcodes were introduced in two successive PCR steps. Sequencing of the TCR alpha and beta cDNA libraries was done on the Illumina HiSeq platform using custom primers. The paper's processing steps were these. MiGEC processed the raw reads to extract unique molecular identifiers, while MiXCR was used to determine the CDR3 positions. For each individual, recombination models were inferred using an EM algorithm with the repgenHMM and IGoR tools. The analysis of shared clonotypes was done with the tcR package in R, with sharing normalized by the product of cloneset sizes. Out-of-frame nonproductive sequences were analyzed to study raw recombination free of thymic and clonal selection effects. TCRdb took the public reads, trimmed them with fastp at Q25, ran MiXCR for clone calling and kept in-frame beta chains. Rows are combined by CDR3 protein, so each entry shows the most common genes and DNA. V and J calls and clone size were set by TCRdb, not the authors. The sample includes approximately 890,000 distinct CDR3 sequences, with over 9% observed a single time. Around 1.5% of the sample comes from the top ten.

On this clonotype: Its antigen has not been determined. No base quality information exists; no much larger clone differs at one position.

The germline V gene sets CDR1 to MGHDK and CDR2 to SYGVNS. From V the trimming removes 3 bases and from J it removes 2 bases, while the gene matches leave 2 bases of the junction unaccounted for. CDR3 length: 14 amino acids, cysteine to phenylalanine. The read is trimmed to its CDR3 DNA, 42 bases read in frame from base 1. What the authors observed across the whole study: Recombination models systematically underestimated out-of-frame TCR alpha sharing in monozygotic twins but agreed with sharing between unrelated individuals. A weaker excess of twin sharing was found in beta out-of-frame sequences because the signal-to-noise ratio was lowered by fewer shared sequences. Fewer insertions were carried by abundant cord blood beta clonotypes; a weaker similar trend was observed in young adult naive repertoires, while no such trend was observed in memory repertoires. Because the same donors could not be followed over many years, conclusions were based on cross-sectional statistical analysis. Invariant T cells such as MAIT and iNKT could partly confound zero-insertion analyses, though diverse VJ usage argued against this for most clonotypes. Out-of-frame TCR alpha sequences shared between twins showed an excess of low generation-probability sequences compared with coincidental sharing between unrelated individuals.

Only healthy Caucasian donors were included. Three pairs of female monozygotic twins, all aged 18 to 29 years, were included in the twin cohort. RNA for TCR libraries was isolated from peripheral blood mononuclear cells. This sample was also put to use in a study of yellow fever vaccine responses in identical twins. Reported in the second study: The authors reported that the T cell response to vaccination in identical twins appeared partly convergent and partly personalized. In identical twins, the study followed T cell clones that responded to the vaccine with precision.

The chain is made from TRBV25-1 and TRBJ2-7; TRBD2 lines up with 9 middle nucleotides. Specimen: PBMCs. This TCR was recovered from a woman under 30 in good health. The CDR3 region reads CASSDPSGAYEQYF. The sequenced DNA is TGTGCCAGCAGTGACCCTAGCGGGGCCTACGAGCAGTACTTC.